Presented here are 10 T cell receptor beta chains from one specimen sequenced in a study of shared clonotypes between healthy human individuals. Naive CD8 cells lacked CD45RO and underwent positive selection for CCR7, leaving out terminally differentiated effector memory CD45RA+ cells. Method: immunoSEQ multiplex PCR; TCRdb's copy keeps in-frame clones and lacks some. Of about 1,800,000 clones in the sample, approximately 95% were seen once. The specimen was naive CD8+ T cells sorted from blood. All receptors come from a young man in good health.

This clone was seen a single time. The rearrangement links TRBV19 to TRBJ2-3; D is unresolved. This CDR3 comprises 15 residues. Per germline, CDR1 LNHDA and CDR2 SQIVND (reference sequence). V lost 3 bases to trimming and J lost 0 bases, with 10 bases between them. CDR3 sequence reads: CASSIGIASTDTQYF. The CDR3 coding sequence is TGTGCCAGTAGTATTGGGATCGCTAGCACAGATACGCAGTATTTT.

The chain carries TRBV30 and TRBJ1-6; D is uncertain. Germline CDR1 is GTSNPN and CDR2 is SVGIG (reference sequence). V was clipped by 3 bases and J by 3 bases, with 18 bases between them. This CDR3 is 17 amino acids long. DNA for the CDR3: TGTGCCTGGAGCAACAACCCCCCTGTGAGCTATAATTCACCCCTCCACTTT. This encodes CAWSNNPPVSYNSPLHF. The variable domain in full, completed from reference TRBV30 and TRBJ1-6, reads SQTIHQWPATLVQPVGSPLSLECTVEGTSNPNLYWYRQAAGRGLQLLFYSVGIGQISSEVPQNLSASRPQDRQFILSSKKLLLSDSGFYLCAWSNNPPVSYNSPLHFGNGTRLTVT.

The J gene is TRBJ1-4, the V gene TRBV27; D call uncertain. V was cut by 5 bases and J by 7 bases, with 11 bases left in between. From germline, CDR1 is MNHEY and CDR2 SMNVEV (reference sequence). This CDR3 spans 13 amino acids. The CDR3 nucleotides are TGTGCCAGCAGTCCCGAACGGGGTGAAAAACTGTTTTTT. Encoded protein: CASSPERGEKLFF.

The chain joins TRBV27 to TRBJ2-1; 7 nucleotides align to TRBD2. Germline-derived CDR1 and CDR2 are MNHEY and SMNVEV (reference sequence). V shed 3 bases, J shed 2 bases, and the junction held 10 bases outside the gene matches. The CDR3 contains 17 residues. DNA of the CDR3: TGTGCCAGCAGTTTCGACGTAGCGGGCTCAGCCTACAATGAGCAGTTCTTC. Translating it yields CASSFDVAGSAYNEQFF.

In this sample, this clone turned up once. The genes are TRBV19 and TRBJ1-5, with D perhaps matching TRBD1 (5 bases). Trimming removed 2 bases at V and 6 bases at J, with 14 bases between. The CDR3 contains 15 residues. CDR1 LNHDA and CDR2 SQIVND come from the germline V gene (reference sequence). The chain's CDR3 is CASSITGISSQPQHF. CDR3 DNA: TGTGCCAGTAGTATAACAGGAATTTCGAGTCAGCCCCAGCATTTT. The full variable domain, rest sourced from reference TRBV19 and TRBJ1-5, is DGGITQSPKYLFRKEGQNVTLSCEQNLNHDAMYWYRQDPGQGLRLIYYSQIVNDFQKGDIAEGYSVSREKKESFPLTVTSAQKNPTAFYLCASSITGISSQPQHFGDGTRLSIL.

This clone was recorded only once. This chain connects TRBV5-1 to TRBJ2-2; TRBD2 agrees at 11 bases. The V gene end was trimmed by 4 bases and the J gene end by 1 base; junction bases not matched to a gene: 6. CDR1 is SGHRS and CDR2 is YFSETQ in the germline V gene. The CDR3 runs 17 residues. This CDR3 reads CASSARLAGGNTGELFF. The CDR3 nucleotides are TGCGCCAGCAGCGCAAGGCTAGCGGGAGGGAACACCGGGGAGCTGTTTTTT.

The chain combines TRBV27 with TRBJ2-3; 9 positions match TRBD2. CDR3 length equals 16 residues. After removal of 8 bases from V and 0 bases from J, the junction contained 9 bases not matched to a gene. The V gene's germline CDR1 is MNHEY and CDR2 SMNVEV (reference sequence). CDR3 DNA: TGTGCCAGCCTAGAGGGTGCGGGAGGGAGCACAGATACGCAGTATTTT. It codes for CASLEGAGGSTDTQYF.

V gene TRBV27 combines with J gene TRBJ2-6; 9 bases line up with TRBD1. With V trimmed by 3 bases and J by 2 bases, 2 bases remained unmatched. Germline CDR1 reads MNHEY; CDR2 reads SMNVEV (reference sequence). The CDR3 runs 16 residues. The CDR3 is CASSLTGGAGANVLTF. The CDR3 nucleotides read TGTGCCAGCAGTTTGACAGGGGGGGCTGGGGCCAACGTCCTGACTTTC. The complete variable domain, with remaining parts taken from reference TRBV27 and TRBJ2-6, reads EAQVTQNPRYLITVTGKKLTVTCSQNMNHEYMSWYRQDPGLGLRQIYYSMNVEVTDKGDVPEGYKVSRKEKRNFPLILESPSPNQTSLYFCASSLTGGAGANVLTFGAGSRLTVL.

For this clone: Other DNA sequences within the sample encode an identical CDR3. J is TRBJ2-2 and V is TRBV7-2; D gene uncertain. Trimming shortened V by 2 bases and J by 4 bases, and 5 bases separated the two germline ends. This CDR3 region has 13 residues. CDR1 is SGHTA, CDR2 FQGNSA, per germline. The DNA of the CDR3 is TGTGCCAGCAGCTTATTGGCCACCGGGGAGCTGTTTTTT. Translated, it gives CASSLLATGELFF.

V is TRBV6-6 and J is TRBJ2-2; weak D call: TRBD2 (6 bases). The CDR3 runs to 16 residues. Trimming removed 0 bases from V and 5 bases from J, with 13 bases in between. CDR1 is MNHNY and CDR2 is SVGAGI in the germline V gene (reference sequence). In DNA form, the CDR3 reads TGTGCCAGCAGTTACTCGCGGGGTGAGGGGACCGGGGAGCTGTTTTTT. Amino acids: CASSYSRGEGTGELFF.